This T cell receptor (beta chain) is from a study of T cell repertoires in cytomegalovirus infection. Turning to the study itself: CMV infection plus the matching HLA type was flagged by public TCR beta signatures.

The germline CDR1 and CDR2 sequences are DFQATT and SNEGSKA (reference sequence). This CDR3 has 15 residues. Unmatched junction bases numbered 10, after V lost 4 bases and J lost 3 bases. General observations from the study: CMV carriers with the relevant HLA were identified by cumulative public TCR beta family frequency.

Ten or more counts support this clonotype. Its antigen is still unknown. TCRdb itself ran the reads through MiXCR, one entry per CDR3 protein. Of 400,000 to 550,000 distinct CDR3 sequences in the sample, about 10% were seen once. V is TRBV20-1 and J is TRBJ2-7, with 9 bases matching TRBD2. This receptor was identified in a human donor in good health (CMV status not recorded). Some clones in this sample may be carry-over from other donors' samples. Input material: PBMCs. The CDR3 loop is CSATSSGRTRYEQYF. DNA of the CDR3: TGCAGTGCTACCTCAAGCGGGAGGACCCGCTACGAGCAGTACTTC.